This T cell receptor (beta chain) was profiled in a study of T cell repertoires in cytomegalovirus infection. Study-level information: CMV epitopes, recently identified HLA-C-restricted and well-studied HLA-B-restricted, were used. Both CMV infection and a matching HLA type were indicated by public TCR beta signatures. Study outcomes and limitations: What dominated the ex vivo response were HLA-C-restricted CMV-specific TCR beta clonotypes.

This clonotype has just a few counts. Its target is not known. TCRdb analysed the reads with MiXCR anew, one entry per CDR3 protein. The top ten clones hold around 15% of a sample with approximately 1,000,000 distinct CDR3 sequences, about 33% of them seen once. Deletions cut 6 bases from V and 2 bases from J, with 13 bases between. Germline assignment: CDR1 MNHNS and CDR2 SASEGT. The CDR3 contains 14 residues. The specimen was cultured CD8+ T cells from PBMCs, collected from culture after CMV antigen stimulation. The TCR originated in a human donor in good health (CMV status not recorded). Some clones in this sample may be carry-over from other donors' samples. J is TRBJ1-2 and V is TRBV6-1, with a tentative D call TRBD1 (5 bases). The CDR3 coding sequence is TGTGCCAGCAGCCCAGGGAATTACAACTATGGCTACACCTTC. Its protein is CASSPGNYNYGYTF.